The 15 T cell receptor beta chains presented below share a single source sample, sequenced in a study of cytomegalovirus exposure and HLA in healthy donors. It was with 60 Vbeta and 13 Jbeta primers that the PCR ran. Clones were sequenced by immunoSEQ multiplex PCR, and TCRdb holds only the in-frame ones, with some missing. Its listing shows 40,000 to 45,000 clones. Sequenced material: PBMCs. The receptors here all came from a woman in her twenties or thirties in good health and CMV-seronegative.

This rearrangement joins TRBV19 to TRBJ1-1, with 11 nucleotides matching TRBD1. Germline V gives CDR1 LNHDA, CDR2 SQIVND (reference sequence). This CDR3 comprises 17 residues. V was pared by 1 base and J by 6 bases, with 10 bases of the junction left unmatched. This CDR3 is CASSIAVGQGATAEAFF. The CDR3 region has the DNA TGTGCCAGTAGTATAGCGGTAGGACAGGGGGCAACGGCTGAAGCTTTCTTT.

The chain combines TRBV29-1 with TRBJ2-1; 12 nucleotides match TRBD1. After removal of 6 bases from V and 7 bases from J, the junction contained 4 bases not matched to a gene. The length of the CDR3 is 13 residues. Per the germline V gene, CDR1 is SQVTM and CDR2 is ANQGSEA. CDR3 sequence reads: CSVPGQGANEQFF. The CDR3 DNA reads as TGCAGCGTACCGGGACAGGGGGCAAATGAGCAGTTCTTC.

The rearrangement links TRBV4-2 to TRBJ2-6; 9 bases align to TRBD1. The V gene end was trimmed by 0 bases and the J gene end by 1 base; junction bases not matched to a gene: 1. The CDR3 covers 17 residues. Germline V lookup: CDR1 LGHNA, CDR2 YNFKEQ. CDR3 sequence (DNA): TGTGCCAGCAGCCAAGAGGACAGGGGATCTGGGGCCAACGTCCTGACTTTC. It translates to CASSQEDRGSGANVLTF.

The chain is built from TRBV7-9 and TRBJ2-4; 7 nucleotides match TRBD1. With V trimmed by 5 bases and J by 3 bases, 7 bases remained unmatched. In germline, CDR1 is SEHNR, CDR2 FQNEAQ (reference sequence). The length of the CDR3 is 15 residues. The CDR3 is CASSLRGLVKNIQYF. CDR3 coding DNA: TGTGCCAGCAGCCTAAGGGGGCTTGTCAAAAACATTCAGTACTTC.

This chain uses TRBV30 with TRBJ2-7; TRBD1 is a possible D gene (7 bases). The length of the CDR3 is 14 residues. Deletions cut 4 bases from V and 5 bases from J, with 18 bases between. Germline CDR1 reads GTSNPN; CDR2 reads SVGIG (reference sequence). The CDR3 sequence: CAWKLARGANEQYF. The CDR3 nucleotides read TGTGCCTGGAAACTTGCCAGGGGGGCAAACGAGCAGTACTTC.

The CDR3 protein is CASSRSGRFNEQYF. The CDR3 nucleotides read TGTGCCAGTAGTAGGAGCGGGAGGTTCAACGAGCAGTACTTC. The chain couples TRBV19 to TRBJ2-7, with TRBD2 identical over 9 bases. Trimming cost V 4 bases and J 5 bases; bases outside gene matches: 6. CDR3 length equals 14 residues. Germline lookup yields CDR1 LNHDA and CDR2 SQIVND (reference sequence).

The CDR3 is CASSQDVGALNYGYTF. The CDR3 nucleotides are TGCGCCAGCAGCCAAGATGTGGGGGCACTTAACTATGGCTACACCTTC. This chain joins TRBV4-1 and TRBJ1-2, with D possibly matching TRBD1 (6 bases). The CDR3 covers 16 residues. Germline CDR1 and CDR2: MGHRA and YSYEKL. V lost 0 bases to trimming and J lost 1 base, with 12 bases between them.

The V call is TRBV4-2, the J call TRBJ1-2; D possibly corresponds to TRBD1 (6 bases). V lost 5 bases and J lost 7, with 11 bases in between. CDR3 size: 12 residues. Germline V gene data show CDR1 as LGHNA and CDR2 as YNFKEQ. The CDR3 is CASSEPRGGYTF. The CDR3 nucleotides read TGTGCCAGCAGCGAACCCAGGGGTGGCTACACCTTC.

The rearrangement joins TRBV6-6 to TRBJ2-7; a possible D gene is TRBD1 (6 bases). Trimming removed 5 bases from V and 2 bases from J, with 10 bases in between. Germline assignment: CDR1 MNHNY and CDR2 SVGAGI (reference sequence). CDR3 size: 13 residues. As DNA, the CDR3 is TGTGCCAGCAGTCCAGGGGCCACCTACGAGCAGTACTTC. Its protein product is CASSPGATYEQYF.

The chain carries TRBV2 and TRBJ1-1; TRBD1 agrees at 11 bases. With 7 bases clipped from V and 4 bases from J, the junction kept 14 bases outside the gene matches. Germline CDR1 reads SNHLY; CDR2 reads FYNNEI. The CDR3 runs to 17 residues. DNA of the CDR3: TGTGCCAGCATTGAGGCGGACAGGGGGCGCCGGGGCACTGAAGCTTTCTTT. Its protein product is CASIEADRGRRGTEAFF.

The chain employs TRBV4-2 and TRBJ2-7; TRBD2 agrees at 15 bases. V dropped 4 bases and J dropped 4; count of bases not matched to a gene: 11. The CDR3 sequence is 18 residues long. Germline CDR1 and CDR2: LGHNA and YNFKEQ. The CDR3 nucleotides are TGTGCCAGCAGCCGAGAGACCGGGACTAGCGGGAGGAAGTACGAGCAGTACTTC. Translating it yields CASSRETGTSGRKYEQYF.

The chain has TRBV28 and TRBJ2-5; 7 bases match TRBD1. There are 15 residues in the CDR3. The trim removed 3 bases at V and 2 bases at J, leaving 6 bases unmatched. Germline V gene data show CDR1 as MDHEN and CDR2 as SYDVKM. The DNA for the CDR3 is TGTGCCAGCAGTTTCCTAGGGACAGAACAAGAGACCCAGTACTTC. Encoded protein: CASSFLGTEQETQYF.

The J gene is TRBJ2-3, the V gene TRBV7-9; 8 bases match TRBD1. V shed 1 base, J shed 2 bases, and the junction held 5 bases outside the gene matches. The CDR3 length is 16 residues. Germline loops: CDR1 SEHNR, CDR2 FQNEAQ (reference sequence). The CDR3 coding sequence is TGTGCCAGCAGCTTAGGTGCAGGGGGCCTCACAGATACGCAGTATTTT. Translation: CASSLGAGGLTDTQYF.

CDR3 coding DNA: TGTGCCAGCAGCACGGACAGGGGTAGCAATCAGCCCCAGCATTTT. Protein sequence: CASSTDRGSNQPQHF. The rearrangement uses TRBV7-2 and TRBJ1-5, with 9 bases fitting TRBD1. The CDR3 totals 15 residues. Germline V gene lookup returns CDR1 SGHTA and CDR2 FQGNSA. Trimming took 5 bases from V and 0 from J; bases not matched to a gene: 2.

The chain combines TRBV30 with TRBJ2-7, with TRBD2 as a possible D gene (6 bases). V lost 2 bases to trimming and J lost 5 bases, with 10 bases between them. The CDR3 is made up of 12 amino acids. Germline V gene sequence: CDR1 GTSNPN, CDR2 SVGIG (reference sequence). The CDR3 nucleotides read TGTGCCTGGAGTTACGGGAGAGACGAGCAGTACTTC. Its translation: CAWSYGRDEQYF. The full variable domain, its missing parts supplied by reference TRBV30 and TRBJ2-7, is SQTIHQWPATLVQPVGSPLSLECTVEGTSNPNLYWYRQAAGRGLQLLFYSVGIGQISSEVPQNLSASRPQDRQFILSSKKLLLSDSGFYLCAWSYGRDEQYFGPGTRLTVT.